These 14 T cell receptor beta chains were sequenced from one sample in a study of PD-1 blockade in classical Hodgkin lymphoma. The protocol was immunoSEQ multiplex PCR, while the TCRdb copy is restricted to in-frame clones and leaves out a portion. Among tens of thousands of clones listed, just over 75% were seen once. Time point indicated: cycle 4 day 1 (C4D1), after about 6 weeks of nivolumab. Brentuximab vedotin exposure varied among the patients, all of whom had relapsed after autologous stem cell transplantation. The source was peripheral blood mononuclear cells (PBMCs), collected before the fourth cycle of nivolumab. The receptors here all came from a human donor with classical Hodgkin lymphoma.

This clone was seen just once. The chain joins TRBV5-1 to TRBJ1-1; D is uncertain. V was trimmed by 7 bases and J by 4 bases, leaving 14 bases between them. The CDR3 is 13 residues long. From germline, CDR1 is SGHRS and CDR2 YFSETQ. CDR3 sequence reads: CASGPGIGTEAFF. The CDR3 coding sequence is TGCGCCAGCGGACCGGGGATCGGCACTGAAGCTTTCTTT.

This chain joins TRBV4-3 and TRBJ2-7; D perhaps matches TRBD1 (6 bases). V gave up 0 bases and J gave up 4 bases, with 13 bases separating them. This CDR3 comprises 15 residues. The germline CDR1 and CDR2 sequences are LGHNA and YSLEER. CDR3 DNA: TGCGCCAGCAGCCAAGATTGGGGACACGAATACGAGCAGTACTTC. It is translated as CASSQDWGHEYEQYF.

The CDR3 here is CASSVAGGGSYEQYF. CDR3 nucleotide sequence: TGTGCCAGCAGTGTAGCGGGGGGGGGCTCCTACGAGCAGTACTTC. The chain employs TRBV7-2 and TRBJ2-7, with 11 bases aligning to TRBD2. Per the germline V gene, CDR1 is SGHTA and CDR2 is FQGNSA. The CDR3 length is 15 residues. V trimming: 6 bases; J trimming: 0 bases; junction bases outside the gene matches: 4.

This clone was detected once. V is TRBV5-1 and J is TRBJ2-3; possible D gene TRBD2, 7 bases. V was shortened by 1 base and J by 6 bases, with 15 bases between the two germline ends. Germline assignment: CDR1 SGHRS and CDR2 YFSETQ. This CDR3 has 15 amino acids. The CDR3 coding sequence is TGCGCCAGCAGCTTGACGGGGGGCTGGGTTGATACGCAGTATTTT. It codes for CASSLTGGWVDTQYF.

The chain combines TRBV27 with TRBJ2-1; D is ambiguous. V lost 2 bases to trimming and J lost 6 bases, with 8 bases between them. CDR1 and CDR2 (germline): MNHEY, SMNVEV (reference sequence). CDR3 length: 13 residues. This CDR3 is CASSLQTLNEQFF. The CDR3 bases are TGTGCCAGCAGTTTACAGACGCTCAATGAGCAGTTCTTC.

This clone was found once. This chain links TRBV4-3 with TRBJ1-4, with 7 nucleotides matching TRBD1. Germline CDR1 reads LGHNA; CDR2 reads YSLEER. The CDR3 totals 16 residues. The junction had 6 bases not matched to a gene; V was cut back by 0 bases and J by 5 bases. CDR3: CASSQEVSGGNEKLFF. CDR3 nucleotide sequence: TGCGCCAGCAGCCAAGAGGTCTCAGGGGGGAATGAAAAACTGTTTTTT.

The chain combines TRBV5-1 with TRBJ2-5; D is possibly TRBD2 (7 bases). This CDR3 spans 13 amino acids. The V and J ends lost 6 bases and 5 bases respectively, with 14 bases between them. Per germline, CDR1 SGHRS and CDR2 YFSETQ. The CDR3 reads CASKGGLMETQYF. The CDR3 DNA follows: TGCGCCAGCAAGGGGGGGCTCATGGAGACCCAGTACTTC.

CDR3 nucleotides: TGCGCCAGCTATGACAGGGGGTCCTACAATGAGCAGTTCTTC. Translated, it gives CASYDRGSYNEQFF. The J gene is TRBJ2-1, the V gene TRBV5-1; 9 nucleotides agree with TRBD1. This CDR3 spans 14 amino acids. The germline V gene encodes CDR1 SGHRS and CDR2 YFSETQ. V shed 7 bases, J shed 1 base, and the junction held 3 bases outside the gene matches.

CDR3 sequence reads: CASSLERRAFNEKLFF. CDR3 sequence (DNA): TGTGCCAGCAGCTTGGAGCGACGGGCTTTCAATGAAAAACTGTTTTTT. The V gene is TRBV5-6, the J gene TRBJ1-4; D not certain. In germline, CDR1 is SGHDT, CDR2 YYEEEE. V lost 0 bases and J 5 bases, leaving 14 bases between the germline ends. This CDR3 comprises 16 residues.

There are a few counts of this clone. J is TRBJ2-5 and V is TRBV29-1; 7 nucleotides match TRBD1. Trimming at V came to 4 bases and at J to 5 bases, leaving 4 bases not matched to a gene. The CDR3 is 12 amino acids. The V gene's germline CDR1 is SQVTM and CDR2 ANQGSEA. In DNA, the CDR3 is TGCAGCGTTGTGGGCAGGGGGGAGACCCAGTACTTC. Its translation: CSVVGRGETQYF.

V gene TRBV11-2 combines with J gene TRBJ1-1; no definite D call. Trimming left V 1 base short and J 0 bases short, with 9 bases between. Germline values: CDR1 SGHAT, CDR2 FQNNGV. The CDR3 loop spans 15 amino acids. CDR3 nucleotide sequence: TGTGCCAGCAGCTTAGTAATCTCTATGAACACTGAAGCTTTCTTT. Translating it yields CASSLVISMNTEAFF.

The rearrangement uses TRBV7-9 and TRBJ2-2, with TRBD1 matching over 9 bases. In germline, CDR1 is SEHNR, CDR2 FQNEAQ (reference sequence). The CDR3 has 15 amino acids. After removal of 5 bases from V and 3 bases from J, the junction contained 4 bases not matched to a gene. The CDR3 bases are TGTGCCAGCAGCCGCCGACAGGGGGACACCGGGGAGCTGTTTTTT. Residues: CASSRRQGDTGELFF.

The J gene is TRBJ2-7, the V gene TRBV6-1; D uncertain. Trimming shortened V by 1 base and J by 4 bases, and 11 bases separated the two germline ends. Germline V gene sequence: CDR1 MNHNS, CDR2 SASEGT. The CDR3 spans 14 residues. CDR3 sequence (DNA): TGTGCCAGCAGTGAAGGAGGCTGGAAGTACGAGCAGTACTTC. It specifies CASSEGGWKYEQYF.

This clone was seen more than once but under ten times. V and J are TRBV7-2 and TRBJ1-4; unclear D gene. The CDR3 sequence is 14 residues long. The V gene's germline CDR1 is SGHTA and CDR2 FQGNSA. Trimming left V 1 base short and J 7 bases short, with 10 bases between. The CDR3 DNA follows: TGTGCCAGCAGCTTAGTAGCGGCAGGTGAAAAACTGTTTTTT. Its protein product is CASSLVAAGEKLFF.